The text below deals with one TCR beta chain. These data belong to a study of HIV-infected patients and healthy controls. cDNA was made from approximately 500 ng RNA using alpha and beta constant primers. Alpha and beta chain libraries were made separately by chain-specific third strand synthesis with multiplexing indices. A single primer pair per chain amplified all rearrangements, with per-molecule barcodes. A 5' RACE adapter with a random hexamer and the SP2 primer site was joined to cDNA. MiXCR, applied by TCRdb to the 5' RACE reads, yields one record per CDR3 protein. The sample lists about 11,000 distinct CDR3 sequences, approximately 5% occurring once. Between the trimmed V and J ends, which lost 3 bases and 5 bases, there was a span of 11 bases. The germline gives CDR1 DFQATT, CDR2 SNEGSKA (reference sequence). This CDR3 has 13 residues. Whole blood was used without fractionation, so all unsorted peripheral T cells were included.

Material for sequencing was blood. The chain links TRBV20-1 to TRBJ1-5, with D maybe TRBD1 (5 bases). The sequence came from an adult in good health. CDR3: CSASSGGYQPQHF. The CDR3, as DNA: TGCAGTGCTAGCTCGGGGGGTTATCAGCCCCAGCATTTT.